This T cell receptor (beta chain) was retrieved from a study of T cell responses to AZD1222 COVID-19 vaccine. Study results and limitations: Spike-specific TCR breadth and depth grew following two AZD1222 doses. Reportedly, nearly half of unique spike TCRs recognized epitopes outside B.1.351/B.1.1.7 mutations.

Clones were sequenced by immunoSEQ multiplex PCR, and TCRdb holds only the in-frame ones, with some missing. The data show about 100,000 clones, with around 90% seen just once and 5.5% to 8% held by the top ten. With regard to this clone: Its cognate antigen is unknown.

Germline V gives CDR1 MNHEY, CDR2 SVGAGI. V lost 6 bases, J lost 5 bases, and 5 bases lay in between. The CDR3 is 11 residues long. The origin of this receptor is an adult in good health. This chain links TRBV6-5 with TRBJ2-1, with D possibly matching TRBD2 (5 bases). The sample here was peripheral blood, taken on day 0 of AZD1222 vaccination. In DNA form, the CDR3 reads TGTGCCAGCAGCGGGGACAATGAGCAGTTCTTC. Translating gives CASSGDNEQFF.